This T cell receptor (beta chain) originates from a study of T cells in Graves' hyperthyroidism and ophthalmopathy. Study-level results: A model using 13 V-J features told ophthalmopathy apart from stable hyperthyroidism. Most thyroid clonotypes expanded above 0.001 were also detected in blood.

Using RNA transcripts as the source, TCR beta CDR3 regions were amplified. HTBI primers were used for first-round RT-PCR of the TCR CDR3. MiXCR was run by TCRdb on the multiplex PCR reads, yielding one entry per CDR3 protein. The profile shows 650,000 to 700,000 distinct CDR3 sequences, approximately 15% of them singletons. This clonotype was detected many times. Its antigen is undetermined. Exclusion of patients followed from uncontrolled infection, other autoimmune disease, pregnancy or lactation. Diagnostic assessment was based on clinical symptoms, serum thyroxine and TRAb, thyroid ultrasound and orbital computed tomography. Looked up from germline, CDR1 is MNHEY and CDR2 is SMNVEV (reference sequence). The CDR3 is 15 amino acids. The V and J ends lost 4 bases and 8 bases, in that order; junction bases with no gene match: 11.

The material sequenced was blood. The chain uses TRBV27 and TRBJ2-1; 7 nucleotides match TRBD2. The sequence was obtained from a man aged 50 or older with Graves' hyperthyroidism. The chain's CDR3 is CASSSPNLSGYEQFF. DNA of the CDR3: TGTGCCAGCAGTTCCCCGAACCTTAGCGGGTATGAGCAGTTCTTC.